Listed below are T cell receptor beta chains from one sample, sequenced in a study of CD8 T cells in ankylosing spondylitis. One entry per CDR3 protein, called by TCRdb with MiXCR from the 5' RACE reads. Of approximately 540,000 distinct CDR3 sequences detected, about 12% appear once; the ten largest clones hold 6.8%. Sample: blood, either unsorted or a sorted T cell fraction (not recorded which). All receptors come from a male donor with ankylosing spondylitis. CDR3s include the opening cysteine and the closing phenylalanine or tryptophan. A D gene is named only where the DNA matches it firmly. Size is stated for part of the rows, as once, few or many counts, or as a class when the clone is expanded.

CDR3 | DNA | size | J | D | V
CATSRAYYEQYF | TGTGCCACCAGCAGAGCTTACTACGAGCAGTACTTC | few | TRBJ2-7 | NA | TRBV15
CASSPGLASVSAQFF | TGTGCCAGCAGCCCGGGACTAGCGAGTGTTTCGGCGCAGTTCTTC | NA | TRBJ2-1 | TRBD2 | TRBV7-2
CSARDQGAVTEAFF | TGCAGTGCTAGAGATCAGGGGGCGGTAACTGAAGCTTTCTTT | NA | TRBJ1-1 | TRBD1 | TRBV20-1
CASSRRDGFYEQYF | TGTGCCAGCAGCCGCAGGGACGGCTTCTACGAGCAGTACTTC | many | TRBJ2-7 | NA | TRBV3-1
CSVMTLGNTEAFF | TGCAGCGTTATGACATTGGGGAACACTGAAGCTTTCTTT | few | TRBJ1-1 | NA | TRBV29-1
CATSGSGGSNQPQHF | TGTGCCACCTCCGGGTCCGGCGGGAGCAATCAGCCCCAGCATTTT | NA | TRBJ1-5 | NA | TRBV15
CSARDRRAGEGEQYF | TGCAGTGCTAGAGATCGGAGAGCGGGAGAAGGGGAGCAGTACTTC | few | TRBJ2-7 | TRBD2 | TRBV20-1
CASSEGRTGIKNEQFF | TGTGCCAGCAGTGAAGGTCGGACAGGGATTAAGAATGAGCAGTTCTTC | NA | TRBJ2-1 | TRBD1 | TRBV2
CSARQASNTEAFF | TGCAGTGCTAGACAGGCGTCGAACACTGAAGCTTTCTTT | few | TRBJ1-1 | NA | TRBV20-1
CASSRDTINYGYTF | TGTGCCAGCAGTCGGGACACTATTAACTATGGCTACACCTTC | few | TRBJ1-2 | NA | TRBV12-3/TRBV12-4
CASSQRGRGRNEKLFF | TGTGCCAGCAGCCAAAGAGGGAGGGGCCGTAATGAAAAACTGTTTTTT | NA | TRBJ1-4 | NA | TRBV3-1
CAISESRKGAGDTQYF | TGTGCCATCAGTGAGTCCAGGAAGGGGGCAGGAGATACGCAGTATTTT | few | TRBJ2-3 | TRBD1 | TRBV10-3
CATSRLKRGGEPNYGYTF | TGTGCCACCAGCAGACTAAAGAGAGGAGGGGAGCCTAACTATGGCTACACCTTC | few | TRBJ1-2 | NA | TRBV15
CAWSPGQGTVGKAFF | TGTGCCTGGAGTCCGGGACAGGGGACTGTAGGAAAAGCTTTCTTT | many | TRBJ1-1 | TRBD1 | TRBV30
CSAVGTSGRASPDTQYF | TGCAGTGCCGTCGGGACTAGCGGGAGGGCCTCCCCAGATACGCAGTATTTT | NA | TRBJ2-3 | TRBD2 | TRBV20-1
CASSPVRQGGYGYTF | TGTGCCAGCAGCCCAGTCAGACAGGGGGGCTATGGCTACACCTTC | NA | TRBJ1-2 | TRBD1 | TRBV11-2
CASSTGALGANVLTF | TGTGCCAGCAGTACCGGGGCTCTAGGGGCCAACGTCCTGACTTTC | NA | TRBJ2-6 | NA | TRBV12-3/TRBV12-4
CATTRTGPSNQPQHF | TGTGCCACCACAAGGACAGGGCCTAGCAATCAGCCCCAGCATTTT | few | TRBJ1-5 | TRBD1 | TRBV19
CASSLDLQGGGGYTF | TGTGCCAGCAGCTTAGATCTCCAGGGAGGTGGTGGCTACACCTTC | NA | TRBJ1-2 | NA | TRBV7-2
CASSSFSGTRLGEQFF | TGTGCCAGCAGCTCCTTCTCCGGGACCCGATTGGGGGAGCAGTTCTTC | NA | TRBJ2-1 | NA | TRBV7-2
CSARDWTGLGQYF | TGCAGTGCTAGAGACTGGACAGGGCTAGGGCAGTACTTC | few | TRBJ2-7 | TRBD1 | TRBV20-1
CASSLRTELTGELFF | TGTGCCAGCAGCTTAAGGACGGAACTCACCGGGGAGCTGTTTTTT | few | TRBJ2-2 | NA | TRBV7-8
CATSRGRENIQYF | TGTGCCACCAGCAGGGGGCGAGAAAACATTCAGTACTTC | few | TRBJ2-4 | NA | TRBV15
CASSLGGGTNEKLFF | TGTGCCAGCAGCTTAGGAGGGGGGACTAATGAAAAACTGTTTTTT | NA | TRBJ1-4 | NA | TRBV7-2
CASSVASGTENEQFF | TGTGCCAGCAGCGTAGCTAGCGGGACTGAGAATGAGCAGTTCTTC | NA | TRBJ2-1 | TRBD2 | TRBV9
CSVGGTSGISYNEQFF | TGCAGCGTTGGGGGGACTAGCGGGATCTCCTACAATGAGCAGTTCTTC | NA | TRBJ2-1 | TRBD2 | TRBV29-1
CASSLLGGGYTF | TGTGCCAGCAGCTTATTGGGGGGTGGCTACACCTTC | few | TRBJ1-2 | NA | TRBV7-2
CSASPGGDYNEQFF | TGCAGTGCTAGCCCGGGGGGGGACTACAATGAGCAGTTCTTC | NA | TRBJ2-1 | TRBD2 | TRBV20-1